The T cell receptor (beta chain) described here comes from a study of T-cell reconstitution after alpha-beta-depleted transplantation in children. Unique molecular identifiers were used in preparing the TCRbeta library. In TCRdb, the PCR reads were re-called with MiXCR into one record per CDR3 protein. The top ten hold 2.5% to 4% of the sample, which has about 540,000 distinct CDR3 sequences, approximately 20% seen once. Trimming took 0 bases from V and 3 from J, leaving 10 bases between them. CDR3 length equals 15 residues. The germline V gene has CDR1 SGHRS and CDR2 YFSETQ. V gene TRBV5-1 combines with J gene TRBJ2-1, with no clear D. This TCR came from a human donor who donated a stem cell graft to a child with acute lymphoblastic leukemia. Source: PBMCs from the stem cell graft donor, taken from the stem cell graft. CDR3 nucleotides: TGCGCCAGCAGCTTGGCGGCTATAAACTACAATGAGCAGTTCTTC. It specifies CASSLAAINYNEQFF.